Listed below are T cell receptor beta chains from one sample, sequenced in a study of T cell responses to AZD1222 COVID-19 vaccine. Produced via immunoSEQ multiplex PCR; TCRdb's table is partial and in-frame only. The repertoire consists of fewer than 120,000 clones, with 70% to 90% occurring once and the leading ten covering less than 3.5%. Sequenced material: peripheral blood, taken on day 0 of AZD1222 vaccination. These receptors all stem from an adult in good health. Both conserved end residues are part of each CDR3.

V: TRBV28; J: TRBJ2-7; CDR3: CASLRDSAYEQYF
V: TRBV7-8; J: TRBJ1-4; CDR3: CASSQRVFGEKLFF
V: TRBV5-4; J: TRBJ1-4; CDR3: CASSLLPWGEKLFF
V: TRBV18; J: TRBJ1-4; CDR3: CASSSGQGTTNEKLFF
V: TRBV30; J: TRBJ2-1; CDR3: CAWRVGRNEQFF
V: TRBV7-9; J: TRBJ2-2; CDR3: CASSHPPGTGETGELFF
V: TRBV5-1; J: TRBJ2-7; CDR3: CASSWGGGSAREQYF
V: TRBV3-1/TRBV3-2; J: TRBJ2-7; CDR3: CASSHLGQGANEQYF
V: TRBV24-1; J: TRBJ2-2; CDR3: CATSPATNTGELFF
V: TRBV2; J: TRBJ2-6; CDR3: CASKSGANVLTF
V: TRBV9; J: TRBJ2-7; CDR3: CASSVGEAGGPHEQYF
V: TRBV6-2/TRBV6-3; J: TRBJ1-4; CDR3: CASSYRTPPNEKLFF
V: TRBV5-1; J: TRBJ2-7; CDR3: CASSLVSGSNYEQYF
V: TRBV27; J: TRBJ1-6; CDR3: CASSPKGGPYNSPLHF
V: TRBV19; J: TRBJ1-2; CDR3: CASSSPAGTGTF
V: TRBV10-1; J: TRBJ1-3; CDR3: CASSESPGRSSGNTIYF
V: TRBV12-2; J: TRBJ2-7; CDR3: CASRFLFSVEPEQYF
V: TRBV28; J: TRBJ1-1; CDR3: CASSLRPQGVIF
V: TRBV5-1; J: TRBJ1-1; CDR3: CASSTAQGRLVAEAFF
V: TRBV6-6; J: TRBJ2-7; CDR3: CASSRLTGGYEQYF